Given below is one T cell receptor beta chain in context. Its antigen is currently unknown. Molecular-barcoded quantitative 5'-RACE produced these TCR beta libraries. One entry per CDR3 protein results from TCRdb running MiXCR on the 5' RACE reads. Counted here are 350,000 or so distinct CDR3 sequences, under 14% occurring once; the ten biggest clones make up about 10%. The sample is drawn from a study of CD8 T cells in ankylosing spondylitis. Study findings and constraints: There was reportedly significant enrichment of clones that were disease-linked in matched ankylosing spondylitis synovial fluid.

CDR3 length: 14 amino acids. The V end lost 5 bases, the J end lost 5 bases, and 16 bases lay between the germline ends. Germline CDR1 is SGHAT and CDR2 is FQNNGV. Sample: blood, either unsorted or a sorted T cell fraction (not recorded which). This receptor was identified in a female donor with ankylosing spondylitis or in good health (not recorded which). This chain connects TRBV11-2 to TRBJ2-7, with D possibly TRBD1 on 7 matching bases. CDR3 in DNA: TGTGCCAGCAGCCATCCGACAGGGAGGAACGAGCAGTACTTC. Its protein product is CASSHPTGRNEQYF.